The clone carrying this T cell receptor beta chain was counted a few times. This sample was included in a study of shared T cell receptors in the human thymus. Method: immunoSEQ multiplex PCR; TCRdb's copy keeps in-frame clones and lacks some. The table includes under 850,000 clones, 88% detected once. Trimming shortened V by 0 bases and J by 1 base, and 15 bases separated the two germline ends. From germline, CDR1 is SEHNR and CDR2 FQNEAQ (reference sequence). This CDR3 region has 17 residues. The sample was also reused in another study, on human thymus T cells. Per that study: Having surgery to correct congenital heart defects, healthy Finnish infants acted as the donors. Obtained as resections during corrective heart surgery, the thymus tissue was then studied. Thymic and blood repertoires appeared to display a bias in their usage of V and J genes. Related studies noted strongly shared thymic repertoires across unrelated people.

This chain connects TRBV7-9 to TRBJ1-1, with D possibly matching TRBD1 (5 bases). Sequenced: thymocytes. The receptor comes from a boy under two years old with a congenital heart defect. The CDR3 reads CASSLARRGRANTEAFF. Here the CDR3 DNA reads TGTGCCAGCAGCTTAGCGAGGAGGGGACGCGCGAACACTGAAGCTTTCTTT.